These 11 T cell receptor beta chains originate from one sample sequenced in a study of T cell responses to AZD1222 COVID-19 vaccine. Clones were read by immunoSEQ multiplex PCR, and TCRdb kept only the in-frame ones, dropping some. Altogether more than 150,000 clones are present, 90% to 95% being singletons, with the ten largest covering 1.5% to 2%. Sequenced material: peripheral blood, taken 28 days after the second AZD1222 dose. The receptors originated from an adult who received the AZD1222 COVID-19 vaccine.

The rearrangement links TRBV11-1 to TRBJ1-3; D remains unclear. The CDR3 is made up of 14 amino acids. CDR1 is SGHAT and CDR2 is FQDESV in the germline V gene (reference sequence). Trimming removed 8 bases at V and 1 base at J, with 12 bases between. The CDR3 DNA sequence: TGTGCCAGCGGCGGGCAACTGTCTGGAAACACCATATATTTT. Its protein product is CASGGQLSGNTIYF.

CDR3 sequence: CASTLWRETYEQYF. The CDR3 nucleotides read TGTGCCAGCACCTTGTGGCGGGAAACCTACGAGCAGTACTTC. V gene TRBV11-2 combines with J gene TRBJ2-7; a weak D match, TRBD2 (6 bases). Germline CDR1 reads SGHAT; CDR2 reads FQNNGV. V dropped 7 bases and J dropped 2 bases, with 15 bases sitting between them. This CDR3 spans 14 amino acids.

This rearrangement joins TRBV5-6 to TRBJ2-7; D is possibly TRBD2 (5 bases). Trimming removed 0 bases at V and 7 bases at J, with 8 bases between. CDR3 length equals 12 residues. Germline V gene lookup returns CDR1 SGHDT and CDR2 YYEEEE. The CDR3 reads CASSLGLLEQYF. CDR3 bases: TGTGCCAGCAGCTTGGGACTATTGGAGCAGTACTTC.

This clone has just one count. The chain carries TRBV19 and TRBJ1-1; possibly TRBD1 for D (5 bases). The germline V gene encodes CDR1 LNHDA and CDR2 SQIVND (reference sequence). V was pared by 8 bases and J by 5 bases, with 12 bases between. This CDR3 spans 12 amino acids. DNA for the CDR3: TGTGCCAGTCGTCAACGGGGGACTGAAGCTTTCTTT. Its protein product is CASRQRGTEAFF.

J is TRBJ1-1 and V is TRBV18, with 8 bases lining up with TRBD1. V lost 2 bases, J lost 0 bases, and 8 bases stayed unmatched. In germline, CDR1 is KGHSH, CDR2 LQKENI. The CDR3 spans 17 residues. The CDR3 reads CASSPERQGAMNTEAFF. The CDR3 bases are TGTGCCAGCTCACCAGAGAGGCAGGGGGCTATGAACACTGAAGCTTTCTTT.

V is TRBV19 and J is TRBJ1-1; D is undetermined. This CDR3 is 15 amino acids long. V lost 2 bases and J lost 0, with 10 bases in between. Germline V lookup: CDR1 LNHDA, CDR2 SQIVND (reference sequence). The CDR3 DNA is TGTGCCAGTAGTATATACAGAGAGATGAACACTGAAGCTTTCTTT. Protein sequence: CASSIYREMNTEAFF.

V usage is TRBV11-2 and J usage is TRBJ2-3; TRBD1 agrees at 7 bases. Germline values: CDR1 SGHAT, CDR2 FQNNGV. This CDR3 spans 13 amino acids. The V gene end was trimmed by 4 bases and the J gene end by 7 bases; junction bases not matched to a gene: 5. The CDR3 DNA reads as TGTGCCAGCAGCTCGGACAGGTCTTATACGCAGTATTTT. Translation gives CASSSDRSYTQYF.

This sequence joins TRBV19 and TRBJ1-2; D is possibly TRBD1 (5 bases). Germline values: CDR1 LNHDA, CDR2 SQIVND (reference sequence). V dropped 7 bases and J dropped 8 bases, with 23 bases sitting between them. The CDR3 is 15 amino acids. The CDR3 spells CASTDDSSFPGGYTF. CDR3 DNA: TGTGCCAGTACCGATGACAGCTCCTTCCCCGGGGGCTACACCTTC.

The CDR3 is CASSLGGRRFSQETQYF. CDR3 sequence (DNA): TGTGCCAGCAGCTTAGGGGGTCGCCGGTTCTCTCAAGAGACCCAGTACTTC. The chain joins TRBV11-3 to TRBJ2-5; D remains ambiguous. The V end lost 1 base, the J end lost 2 bases, and 17 bases lay between the germline ends. Germline V gives CDR1 SGHNT, CDR2 YENEEA. CDR3 length: 17 amino acids.

This sequence joins TRBV7-8 and TRBJ1-6; perhaps TRBD1 as D (5 bases). CDR1 is SGHVS, CDR2 FQNEAQ, per germline. V lost 4 bases and J 9 bases, leaving 16 bases between the germline ends. CDR3 size: 15 residues. DNA of the CDR3: TGTGCCAGCAGCTCCCAGGGTATTGTTTTTTCACCCCTCCACTTT. This sequence encodes CASSSQGIVFSPLHF.

This clone was detected only once. The chain joins TRBV19 to TRBJ1-1; 7 bases fit TRBD1. The CDR3 loop spans 16 amino acids. V lost 3 bases, J lost 3 bases, and 10 bases stayed unmatched. Germline V CDR1 and CDR2: LNHDA, SQIVND (reference sequence). CDR3 sequence (DNA): TGTGCCAGTAGTATCGGAACAGGGGTTAAGGACACTGAAGCTTTCTTT. Translating gives CASSIGTGVKDTEAFF. Combining the CDR3 with reference TRBV19 and TRBJ1-1 gives the whole variable domain DGGITQSPKYLFRKEGQNVTLSCEQNLNHDAMYWYRQDPGQGLRLIYYSQIVNDFQKGDIAEGYSVSREKKESFPLTVTSAQKNPTAFYLCASSIGTGVKDTEAFFGQGTRLTVV.